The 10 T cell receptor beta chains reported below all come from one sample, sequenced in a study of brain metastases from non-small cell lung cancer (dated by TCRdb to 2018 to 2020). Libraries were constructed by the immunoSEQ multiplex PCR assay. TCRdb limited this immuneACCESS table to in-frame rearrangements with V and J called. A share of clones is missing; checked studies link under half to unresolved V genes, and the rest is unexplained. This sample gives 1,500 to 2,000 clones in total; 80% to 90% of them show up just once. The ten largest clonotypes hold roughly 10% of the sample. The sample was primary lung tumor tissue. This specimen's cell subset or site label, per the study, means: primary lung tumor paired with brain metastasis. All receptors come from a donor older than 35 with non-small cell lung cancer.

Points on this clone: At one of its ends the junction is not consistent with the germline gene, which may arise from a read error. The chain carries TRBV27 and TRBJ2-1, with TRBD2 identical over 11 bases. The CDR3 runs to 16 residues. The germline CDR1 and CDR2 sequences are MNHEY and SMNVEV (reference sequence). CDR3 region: CASSIVTSGVDNKQFF. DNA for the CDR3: TGTGCCAGCAGTATCGTGACTAGCGGGGTCGACAATAAGCAGTTCTTC.

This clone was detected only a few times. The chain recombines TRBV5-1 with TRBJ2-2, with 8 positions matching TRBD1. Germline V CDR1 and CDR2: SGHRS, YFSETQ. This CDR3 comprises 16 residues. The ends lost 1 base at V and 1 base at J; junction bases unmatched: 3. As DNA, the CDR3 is TGCGCCAGCAGCTTGACCGGGACAGGGAACACCGGGGAGCTGTTTTTT. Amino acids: CASSLTGTGNTGELFF.

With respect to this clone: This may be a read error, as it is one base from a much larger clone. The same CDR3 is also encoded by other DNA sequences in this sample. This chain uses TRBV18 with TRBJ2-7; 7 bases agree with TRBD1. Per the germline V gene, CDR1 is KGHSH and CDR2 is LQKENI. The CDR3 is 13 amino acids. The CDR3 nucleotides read TGTGCCAGCTCACTTGGGGACAGCTACGAGCAATACTTC. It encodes CASSLGDSYEQYF.

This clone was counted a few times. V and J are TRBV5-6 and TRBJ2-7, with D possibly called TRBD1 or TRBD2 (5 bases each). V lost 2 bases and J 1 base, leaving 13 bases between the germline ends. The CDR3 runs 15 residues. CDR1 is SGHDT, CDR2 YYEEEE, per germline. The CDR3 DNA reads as TGTGCCAGCAGCTTCACGGGACCTAGGTCCTACGAGCAGTACTTC. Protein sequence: CASSFTGPRSYEQYF.

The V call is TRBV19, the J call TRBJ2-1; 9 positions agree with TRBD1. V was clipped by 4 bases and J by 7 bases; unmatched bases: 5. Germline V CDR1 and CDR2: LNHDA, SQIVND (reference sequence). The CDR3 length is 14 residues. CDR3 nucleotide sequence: TGTGCCAGTAGTAACGACAGGGGGAGGAATGAGCAGTTCTTC. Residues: CASSNDRGRNEQFF.

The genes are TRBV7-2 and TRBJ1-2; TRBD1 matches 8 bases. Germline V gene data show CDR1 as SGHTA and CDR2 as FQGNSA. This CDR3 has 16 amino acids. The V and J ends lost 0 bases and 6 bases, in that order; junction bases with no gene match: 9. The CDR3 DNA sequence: TGTGCCAGCAGCTTAGCGCATGGACAGGGAAGCCATGGCTACACCTTC. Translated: CASSLAHGQGSHGYTF. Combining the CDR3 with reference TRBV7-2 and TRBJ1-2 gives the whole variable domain GAGVSQSPSNKVTEKGKDVELRCDPISGHTALYWYRQSLGQGLEFLIYFQGNSAPDKSGLPSDRFSAERTGGSVSTLTIQRTQQEDSAVYLCASSLAHGQGSHGYTFGSGTRLTVV.

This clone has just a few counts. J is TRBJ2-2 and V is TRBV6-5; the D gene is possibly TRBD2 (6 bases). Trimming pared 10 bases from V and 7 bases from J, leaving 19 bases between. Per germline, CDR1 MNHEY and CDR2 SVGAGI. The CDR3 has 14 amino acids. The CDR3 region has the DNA TGTGCCACATCGGGACTCCCGGGATTCGGGGAGCTGTTTTTT. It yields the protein CATSGLPGFGELFF.

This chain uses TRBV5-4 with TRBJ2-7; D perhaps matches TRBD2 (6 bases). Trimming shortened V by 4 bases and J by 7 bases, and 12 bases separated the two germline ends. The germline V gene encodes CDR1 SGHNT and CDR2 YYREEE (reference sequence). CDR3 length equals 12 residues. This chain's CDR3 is CASSPGGSEQYF. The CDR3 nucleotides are TGTGCCAGCAGCCCCGGGGGTTCAGAGCAGTACTTC.

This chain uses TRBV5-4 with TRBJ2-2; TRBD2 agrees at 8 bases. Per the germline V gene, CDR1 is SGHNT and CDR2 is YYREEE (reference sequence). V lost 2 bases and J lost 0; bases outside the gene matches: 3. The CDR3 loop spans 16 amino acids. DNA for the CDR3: TGTGCCAGCAGCTTTCGGGGGGGCGCGAACACCGGGGAGCTGTTTTTT. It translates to CASSFRGGANTGELFF.

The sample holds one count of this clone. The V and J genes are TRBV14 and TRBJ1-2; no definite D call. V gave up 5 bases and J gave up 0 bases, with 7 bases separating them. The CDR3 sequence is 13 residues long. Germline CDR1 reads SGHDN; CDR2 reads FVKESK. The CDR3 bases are TGTGCCAGCAGCTCCTACACTAACTATGGCTACACCTTC. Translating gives CASSSYTNYGYTF. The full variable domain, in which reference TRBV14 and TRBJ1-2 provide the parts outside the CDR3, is EAGVTQFPSHSVIEKGQTVTLRCDPISGHDNLYWYRRVMGKEIKFLLHFVKESKQDESGMPNNRFLAERTGGTYSTLKVQPAELEDSGVYFCASSSYTNYGYTFGSGTRLTVV.